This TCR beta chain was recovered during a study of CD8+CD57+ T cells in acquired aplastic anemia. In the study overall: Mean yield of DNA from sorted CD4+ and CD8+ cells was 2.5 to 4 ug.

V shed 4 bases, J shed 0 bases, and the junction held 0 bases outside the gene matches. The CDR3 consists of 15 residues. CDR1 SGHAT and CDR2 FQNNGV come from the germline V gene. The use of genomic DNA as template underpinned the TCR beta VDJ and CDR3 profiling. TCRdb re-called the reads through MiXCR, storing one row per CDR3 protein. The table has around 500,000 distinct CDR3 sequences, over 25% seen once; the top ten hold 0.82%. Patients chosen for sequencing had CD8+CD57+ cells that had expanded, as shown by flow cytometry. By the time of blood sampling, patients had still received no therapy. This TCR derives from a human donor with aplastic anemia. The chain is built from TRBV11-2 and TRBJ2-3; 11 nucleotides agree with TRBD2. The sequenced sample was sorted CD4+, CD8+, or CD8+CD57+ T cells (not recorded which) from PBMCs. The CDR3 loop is CASSWTSGSTDTQYF. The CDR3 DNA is TGTGCCAGCAGCTGGACTAGCGGGAGCACAGATACGCAGTATTTT.